Presented here are 16 T cell receptor beta chains from one specimen sequenced in a study of early T cells in non-severe SARS-CoV-2 infection. TCRdb independently ran MiXCR on the 5' RACE reads; one entry per CDR3 protein. Of some 45,000 distinct CDR3 sequences in the sample, 5% to 6.5% were seen once. The material was whole blood, obtained at baseline. Receptors originate from an adult who was a healthcare worker with PCR-confirmed SARS-CoV-2 infection or an uninfected control (not recorded which).

Only a few counts were recorded for this clonotype. The rearrangement uses TRBV7-9 and TRBJ2-1, with D hard to call. Trimming stripped 4 bases from V and 4 bases from J, with 8 bases between. In germline, CDR1 is SEHNR, CDR2 FQNEAQ (reference sequence). This CDR3 has 13 residues. CDR3 nucleotides: TGTGCCAGCAGCTCAGCCGCATACAATGAGCAGTTCTTC. Translating it yields CASSSAAYNEQFF. Drawing the rest from reference TRBV7-9 and TRBJ2-1, the complete variable domain is DTGVSQNPRHKITKRGQNVTFRCDPISEHNRLYWYRQTLGQGPEFLTYFQNEAQLEKSRLLSDRFSAERPKGSFSTLEIQRTEQGDSAMYLCASSSAAYNEQFFGPGTRLTVL.

This clonotype was observed many times. The chain uses TRBV3-1 and TRBJ2-7; no definite D call. V lost 0 bases and J lost 7, with 10 bases in between. The CDR3 runs 13 residues. Germline values: CDR1 LGHDT, CDR2 YNNKEL (reference sequence). The CDR3 reads CASSQDRAQEQYF. The CDR3, as DNA: TGTGCCAGCAGCCAAGATCGGGCCCAAGAGCAGTACTTC.

In its sample, this clonotype was seen many times. The rearrangement uses TRBV27 and TRBJ1-2; a possible D gene is TRBD1 (6 bases). The germline V gene encodes CDR1 MNHEY and CDR2 SMNVEV (reference sequence). With 5 bases removed from V and 5 bases from J, the gap between germline ends came to 15 bases. The CDR3 sequence is 14 residues long. CDR3 residues: CASSAGQLRYGYTF. In nucleotides, the CDR3 is TGTGCCAGCAGTGCCGGACAGTTGAGGTATGGCTACACCTTC.

This clonotype showed up many times. The V call is TRBV20-1, the J call TRBJ2-3; 8 nucleotides agree with TRBD2. The J segment lost 0 bases and the V segment lost 7 bases, leaving 3 bases of the junction unmatched. The CDR3 is 13 amino acids. Per the germline V gene, CDR1 is DFQATT and CDR2 is SNEGSKA (reference sequence). Here the CDR3 reads CSGGLASTDTQYF. The CDR3 DNA reads TGCAGTGGCGGACTAGCCAGCACAGATACGCAGTATTTT.

This clonotype was seen repeatedly, ten times or more. The chain recombines TRBV29-1 with TRBJ2-1; D possibly uses TRBD1 or TRBD2 (5 bases each). The germline CDR1 and CDR2 sequences are SQVTM and ANQGSEA. Trimming stripped 6 bases from V and 8 bases from J, with 5 bases between. The CDR3 extends over 9 amino acids. CDR3 nucleotides: TGCAGCGTGGGGGATGAGCAGTTCTTC. It encodes CSVGDEQFF.

This clonotype was picked up many times. The gene calls are TRBV7-6 and TRBJ1-1, with TRBD1 matching over 7 bases. From germline, CDR1 is SGHVS and CDR2 FNYEAQ. The V segment lost 5 bases and the J segment 2 bases; nucleotides outside the gene matches: 5. The CDR3 runs 14 residues. The DNA of the CDR3 is TGTGCCAGCAGCCCAGGGGGAGTAAACACTGAAGCTTTCTTT. Protein sequence: CASSPGGVNTEAFF.

In this sample, this clonotype turned up many times. The V and J genes are TRBV20-1 and TRBJ2-3; 10 bases match TRBD2. CDR3 length: 16 residues. The V gene end was trimmed by 3 bases and the J gene end by 6 bases; junction bases not matched to a gene: 12. Per the germline V gene, CDR1 is DFQATT and CDR2 is SNEGSKA (reference sequence). CDR3 region: CSASATSGAFGDTQYF. Here the CDR3 DNA reads TGCAGTGCTAGTGCAACTAGCGGGGCGTTTGGGGATACGCAGTATTTT.

Ten or more counts support this clonotype. V gene TRBV6-4 combines with J gene TRBJ2-3, with D tentatively TRBD1 or TRBD2 (5 bases each). CDR3 size: 15 residues. Trimming shortened V by 0 bases and J by 1 base, and 8 bases separated the two germline ends. CDR1 and CDR2 (germline): MRHNA, SNTAGT. The CDR3 nucleotides read TGTGCCAGCAGTGACTCCGGGGCCGGCACAGATACGCAGTATTTT. Its protein is CASSDSGAGTDTQYF.

This clonotype was detected many times. The chain employs TRBV20-1 and TRBJ2-7, with 9 bases lining up with TRBD1. In germline, CDR1 is DFQATT, CDR2 SNEGSKA (reference sequence). The CDR3 length is 11 residues. V gave up 6 bases and J gave up 6 bases; unmatched junction bases: 3. CDR3 region: CSADRGGEQYF. For the CDR3, the DNA is TGCAGTGCGGACAGGGGCGGCGAGCAGTACTTC.

This clonotype was recorded at least ten times. CDR3 sequence reads: CASSLAERGETQYF. CDR3 in DNA: TGTGCCAGCAGCTTAGCAGAAAGGGGCGAGACCCAGTACTTC. This chain uses TRBV7-6 with TRBJ2-5, with D tentatively TRBD1 (5 bases). Per germline, CDR1 SGHVS and CDR2 FNYEAQ. This CDR3 region has 14 residues. V was shortened by 0 bases and J by 5 bases, with 10 bases between the two germline ends.

This clonotype was seen ten or more times. CDR3 protein: CATQRDGNSPLHF. CDR3 DNA sequence: TGTGCCACCCAACGGGACGGAAATTCACCCCTCCACTTT. The rearrangement links TRBV28 to TRBJ1-6; D might be TRBD1 (5 bases). Trimming removed 10 bases from V and 7 bases from J, with 14 bases in between. The CDR3 runs 13 residues. Germline loops: CDR1 MDHEN, CDR2 SYDVKM.

This clonotype occurred many times. The chain combines TRBV13 with TRBJ2-3, with 10 bases fitting TRBD2. This CDR3 is 18 amino acids long. Losses at the gene ends were 2 bases for V and 2 bases for J; bases not matched to a gene: 10. In germline, CDR1 is PRHDT, CDR2 FYEKMQ (reference sequence). For the CDR3, the DNA is TGTGCCAGCAGCTTACAGGTCGGGGGACTAGCGTACACAGATACGCAGTATTTT. Amino acid sequence: CASSLQVGGLAYTDTQYF.

This rearrangement joins TRBV3-2 to TRBJ1-5. TRBV3-2 is a listed pseudogene. This CDR3 spans 15 amino acids. The CDR3 loop reads CASSPPFNSNQPQHF. The CDR3, as DNA: TGTGCCAGCAGCCCTCCGTTCAATAGCAATCAGCCCCAGCATTTT.

The rearrangement links TRBV4-2 to TRBJ1-5; weak D call: TRBD1 (6 bases). Trimming removed 0 bases from V and 7 bases from J, with 13 bases in between. Germline V gene data show CDR1 as LGHNA and CDR2 as YNFKEQ. The CDR3 has 15 amino acids. DNA for the CDR3: TGTGCCAGCAGCCAAGATACAGGGTCAGGCCAGCCCCAGCATTTT. Amino acids: CASSQDTGSGQPQHF.

This clonotype appeared a few times. V and J are TRBV9 and TRBJ2-2; 12 bases are shared with TRBD1. The germline CDR1 and CDR2 sequences are SGDLS and YYNGEE. This CDR3 comprises 16 residues. V was clipped by 1 base and J by 6 bases; unmatched bases: 4. CDR3: CASSVLGQGAPGELFF. The CDR3 DNA follows: TGTGCCAGCAGCGTATTGGGACAGGGGGCCCCCGGGGAGCTGTTTTTT.

CDR3 sequence: CASSLETSGGYNEQFF. Here the CDR3 DNA reads TGTGCCAGCAGCTTAGAGACTAGCGGGGGGTACAATGAGCAGTTCTTC. This chain joins TRBV7-2 and TRBJ2-1; 13 positions match TRBD2. J gave up 4 bases and V 1 base, and 1 base lay outside the gene matches. Germline V gene sequence: CDR1 SGHTA, CDR2 FQGNSA. The CDR3 spans 16 residues.